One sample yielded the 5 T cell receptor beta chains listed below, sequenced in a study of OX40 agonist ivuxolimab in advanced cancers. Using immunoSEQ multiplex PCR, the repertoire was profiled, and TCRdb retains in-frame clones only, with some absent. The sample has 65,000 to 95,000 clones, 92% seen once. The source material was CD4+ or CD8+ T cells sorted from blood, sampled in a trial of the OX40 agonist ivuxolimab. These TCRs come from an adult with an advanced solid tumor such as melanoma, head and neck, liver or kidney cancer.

The CDR3 sequence is CASSPGLAGTGELFF. The DNA for the CDR3 is TGTGCCAGCAGCCCTGGACTAGCGGGAACCGGGGAGCTGTTTTTT. The rearrangement uses TRBV5-4 and TRBJ2-2, with TRBD2 matching over 12 bases. The CDR3 is made up of 15 amino acids. V was clipped by 4 bases and J by 5 bases; unmatched bases: 3. Germline assignment: CDR1 SGHNT and CDR2 YYREEE (reference sequence).

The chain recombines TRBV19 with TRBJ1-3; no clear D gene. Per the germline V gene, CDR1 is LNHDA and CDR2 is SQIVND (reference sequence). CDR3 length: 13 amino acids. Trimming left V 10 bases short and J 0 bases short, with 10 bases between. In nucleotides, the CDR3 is TGTGCCACCATACGGGGCTCTGGAAACACCATATATTTT. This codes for CATIRGSGNTIYF.

The CDR3 region is CASSPLGVEETQYF. The CDR3 DNA reads as TGTGCCAGCAGCCCCCTAGGGGTCGAAGAGACCCAGTACTTC. The V and J genes are TRBV14 and TRBJ2-5; a possible D gene is TRBD1 (5 bases). Per the germline V gene, CDR1 is SGHDN and CDR2 is FVKESK. The CDR3 totals 14 residues. The V end was cut by 4 bases, the J end by 3 bases, with 12 bases between.

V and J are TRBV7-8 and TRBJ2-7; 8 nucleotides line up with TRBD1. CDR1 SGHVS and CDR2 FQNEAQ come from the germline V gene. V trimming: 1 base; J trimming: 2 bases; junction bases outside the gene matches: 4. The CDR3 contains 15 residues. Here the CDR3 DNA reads TGTGCCAGCAGCTTAGGGAGGACAGGGACCTACGAGCAGTACTTC. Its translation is CASSLGRTGTYEQYF. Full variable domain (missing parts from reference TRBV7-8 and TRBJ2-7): GAGVSQSPRYKVAKRGQDVALRCDPISGHVSLFWYQQALGQGPEFLTYFQNEAQLDKSGLPSDRFFAERPEGSVSTLKIQRTQQEDSAVYLCASSLGRTGTYEQYFGPGTRLTVT.

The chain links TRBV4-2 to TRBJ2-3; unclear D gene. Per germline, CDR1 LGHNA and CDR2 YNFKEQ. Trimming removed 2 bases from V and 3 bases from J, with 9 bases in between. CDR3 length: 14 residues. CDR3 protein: CASSQNPLTDTQYF. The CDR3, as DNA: TGTGCCAGCAGCCAAAACCCACTGACAGATACGCAGTATTTT.